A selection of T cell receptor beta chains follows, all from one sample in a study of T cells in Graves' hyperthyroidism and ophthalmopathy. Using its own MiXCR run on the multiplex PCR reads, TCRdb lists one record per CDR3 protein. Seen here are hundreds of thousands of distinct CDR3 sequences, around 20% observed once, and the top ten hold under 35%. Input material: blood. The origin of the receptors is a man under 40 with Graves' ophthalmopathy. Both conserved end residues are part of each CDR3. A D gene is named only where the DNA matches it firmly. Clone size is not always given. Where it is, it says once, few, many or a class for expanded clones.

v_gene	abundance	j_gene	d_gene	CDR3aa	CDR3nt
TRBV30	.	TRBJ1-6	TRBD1	CAWSVGTGVSSSYNSPLHF	TGTGCCTGGAGTGTGGGGACAGGGGTCAGTAGCTCCTATAATTCACCCCTCCACTTT
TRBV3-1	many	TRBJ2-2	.	CASSQGRTGELFF	TGTGCCAGCAGCCAAGGTCGCACCGGGGAGCTGTTTTTT
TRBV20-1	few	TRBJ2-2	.	CSASSRGHGELFF	TGCAGTGCTAGTTCGCGGGGACACGGGGAGCTGTTTTTT
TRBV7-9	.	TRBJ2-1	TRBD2	CASSLVVSGTNNEQFF	TGTGCCAGCAGCTTAGTGGTTAGCGGGACAAACAATGAGCAGTTCTTC
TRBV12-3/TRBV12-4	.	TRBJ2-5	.	CASRELAWTKEVVRETQYF	TGTGCCAGCAGGGAGCTAGCGTGGACCAAGGAGGTAGTTCGGGAGACCCAGTACTTC
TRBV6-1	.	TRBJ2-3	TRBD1	CASRPGTGGVYTLTDTQYF	TGTGCCAGCAGGCCCGGGACAGGGGGCGTCTATACCCTCACAGATACGCAGTATTTT
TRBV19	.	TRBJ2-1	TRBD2	CASSQQGLAGGLSYNEQFF	TGTGCCAGTAGCCAACAGGGGCTAGCGGGAGGGCTCTCCTACAATGAGCAGTTCTTC
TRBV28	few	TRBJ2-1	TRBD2	CASRQPGLAGSYNEQFF	TGTGCCAGCAGGCAACCGGGACTAGCGGGCTCCTACAATGAGCAGTTCTTC
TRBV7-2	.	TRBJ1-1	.	CASSLARTAYTEAFF	TGTGCCAGCAGCTTAGCTAGGACAGCCTATACTGAAGCTTTCTTT
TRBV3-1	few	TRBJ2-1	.	CASSQGWQQFF	TGTGCCAGCAGCCAAGGTTGGCAGCAGTTCTTC
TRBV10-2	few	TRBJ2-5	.	CATSTIAGSTGETQYF	TGCGCCACCTCGACCATAGCTGGGTCGACGGGCGAGACCCAGTACTTC
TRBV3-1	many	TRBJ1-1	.	CASSQGQKNTEAFF	TGTGCCAGCAGCCAAGGACAGAAGAACACTGAAGCTTTCTTT
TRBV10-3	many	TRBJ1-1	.	CAINSRDGENTEAFF	TGTGCCATCAACAGCCGGGACGGAGAGAACACTGAAGCTTTCTTT
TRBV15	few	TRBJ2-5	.	CATSRDRGGQETQYF	TGTGCCACCAGCAGAGATCGTGGGGGCCAAGAGACCCAGTACTTC
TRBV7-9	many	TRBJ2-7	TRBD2	CASSLGQPDGTRSHEQYF	TGTGCCAGCAGCTTAGGACAGCCAGACGGGACTAGATCACACGAGCAGTACTTC
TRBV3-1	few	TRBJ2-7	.	CASSQESRVSPYEQYF	TGTGCCAGCAGCCAAGAGTCTCGTGTATCCCCCTACGAGCAGTACTTC
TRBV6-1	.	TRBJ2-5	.	CASSEGGVRETQYF	TGTGCCAGCAGTGAAGGAGGGGTGCGCGAGACCCAGTACTTC
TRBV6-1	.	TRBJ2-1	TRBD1	CASSYRDREINEQFF	TGTGCCAGCAGTTATCGGGACAGGGAGATCAATGAGCAGTTCTTC
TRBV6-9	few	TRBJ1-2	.	CASSYPGQPYGYTF	TGTGCCAGCAGTTACCCGGGACAACCTTATGGCTACACCTTC
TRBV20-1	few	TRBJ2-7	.	CSALAGYEQYF	TGCAGTGCTCTGGCGGGCTACGAGCAGTACTTC
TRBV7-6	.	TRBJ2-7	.	CASSPPGRGAVEQYF	TGTGCCAGCAGCCCACCGGGTCGCGGGGCGGTCGAGCAGTACTTC
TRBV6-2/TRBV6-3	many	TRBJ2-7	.	CASRRPATSSYEQYF	TGTGCCAGCAGACGTCCGGCGACTAGCTCCTACGAGCAGTACTTC